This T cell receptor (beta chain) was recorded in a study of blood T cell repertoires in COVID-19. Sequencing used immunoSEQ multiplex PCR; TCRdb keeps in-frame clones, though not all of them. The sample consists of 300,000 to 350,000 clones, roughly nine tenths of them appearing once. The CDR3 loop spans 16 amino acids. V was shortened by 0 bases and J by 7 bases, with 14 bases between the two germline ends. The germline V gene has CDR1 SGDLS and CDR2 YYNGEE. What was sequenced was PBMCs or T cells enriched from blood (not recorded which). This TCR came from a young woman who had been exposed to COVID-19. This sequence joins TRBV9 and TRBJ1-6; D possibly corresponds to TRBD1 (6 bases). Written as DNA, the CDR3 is TGTGCCAGCAGCGTAGAGGCTATGAGGGGGAATTCACCCCTCCACTTT. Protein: CASSVEAMRGNSPLHF.